These T cell receptor beta chains were read from a single sample in a study of regulatory T cells in long-lasting Graves disease. TCRdb itself ran the multiplex PCR reads through MiXCR, one entry per CDR3 protein. The sample records 400,000 to 500,000 distinct CDR3 sequences, 12% to 15% being singletons. This sample was shared with a second study, whose subject was T cells in Graves' hyperthyroidism and ophthalmopathy.

The sequenced sample was peripheral blood mononuclear cells (PBMCs), obtained at new diagnosis, from a patient treated with antithyroid drugs. These TCRs come from a woman in her forties or fifties with Graves disease. Both conserved end residues are part of each CDR3. D genes are given only for firm matches. For some rows the clone size is stated as once, few or many, or as a class when expanded; others skip it.

TRBV28	.	TRBJ1-6	many	CASSLVNSPLHF	TGTGCCAGCAGTTTAGTTAATTCACCCCTCCACTTT
TRBV5-1	TRBD2	TRBJ2-7	.	CASSPGTSGPPPADQYF	TGCGCCAGCAGCCCCGGGACTAGCGGGCCTCCCCCGGCCGATCAGTACTTC
TRBV28	.	TRBJ2-2	many	CASSFFRGNTGELFF	TGTGCCAGCAGTTTCTTCCGGGGAAACACCGGGGAGCTGTTTTTT
TRBV7-2	.	TRBJ2-5	.	CASSPRSAETQYF	TGTGCCAGCAGCCCACGATCGGCAGAGACCCAGTACTTC
TRBV9	.	TRBJ2-7	many	CASSVAPQASYEQYF	TGTGCCAGCAGCGTGGCCCCGCAGGCCTCCTACGAGCAGTACTTC
TRBV12-5	TRBD1	TRBJ2-5	few	CASGFQGAGGTQYF	TGTGCTAGTGGTTTCCAGGGGGCTGGTGGGACCCAGTACTTC
TRBV20-1	TRBD1	TRBJ1-1	many	CSANQGDTEAFF	TGCAGTGCCAATCAGGGGGACACTGAAGCTTTCTTT
TRBV24-1	.	TRBJ2-3	.	CATSDGGSTDTQYF	TGTGCCACCAGTGATGGGGGAAGCACAGATACGCAGTATTTT
TRBV5-1	TRBD1	TRBJ1-1	few	CASTGQGVTEAFF	TGCGCCAGCACCGGACAGGGCGTGACTGAAGCTTTCTTT
TRBV6-2/TRBV6-3	.	TRBJ2-1	many	CASSYSSGNYNEQFF	TGTGCCAGCAGTTACTCTAGCGGTAATTACAATGAGCAGTTCTTC
TRBV20-1	TRBD1	TRBJ2-1	many	CSAESHRDRSNNEQFF	TGCAGTGCTGAATCTCACCGGGACAGGTCGAACAATGAGCAGTTCTTC
TRBV25-1	.	TRBJ1-4	.	CASRAVLKEGSEKLFF	TGTGCCAGCAGGGCAGTCCTTAAAGAGGGGAGTGAAAAACTGTTTTTT
TRBV12-3/TRBV12-4	.	TRBJ2-2	many	CASSLLENTGELFF	TGTGCCAGCAGTTTACTTGAGAACACCGGGGAGCTGTTTTTT
TRBV6-2/TRBV6-3	.	TRBJ2-7	few	CASSYFSGDTYEQYF	TGTGCCAGCAGTTACTTTTCGGGGGACACCTACGAGCAGTACTTC
TRBV2	.	TRBJ2-1	.	CTSRDQPTSYNEQFF	TGTACCAGCAGGGACCAACCGACTAGCTACAATGAGCAGTTCTTC
TRBV18	.	TRBJ2-7	few	CASSPANSYEQYF	TGTGCCAGCTCACCAGCAAACTCCTACGAGCAGTACTTC
TRBV9	TRBD2	TRBJ2-1	.	CASSADRLATYNEQFF	TGTGCCAGCAGCGCAGACAGACTAGCGACCTACAATGAGCAGTTCTTC
TRBV11-2	.	TRBJ2-4	.	CASSLSATGGIQYF	TGTGCCAGCAGCTTGAGTGCGACTGGGGGCATTCAGTACTTC
TRBV20-1	TRBD2	TRBJ2-1	few	CSAPPRGSGREQFF	TGCAGTGCTCCCCCCCGGGGGAGCGGGAGGGAGCAGTTCTTC
TRBV28	.	TRBJ2-7	many	CASSFPGSSYEQYF	TGTGCCAGCAGTTTCCCGGGGTCTTCCTACGAGCAGTACTTC
TRBV27	.	TRBJ2-6	.	CASSLVFGAGANVLTF	TGTGCCAGCAGTTTAGTATTCGGGGCTGGGGCCAACGTCCTGACTTTC
TRBV7-9	TRBD2	TRBJ2-1	few	CASSLTSRPSGRSSYNEQFF	TGTGCCAGCAGCTTAACCTCCCGGCCTAGCGGGAGGAGCTCCTACAATGAGCAGTTCTTC
TRBV11-2	TRBD1	TRBJ2-3	many	CASSPGQGLVDTQYF	TGTGCCAGCAGCCCCGGACAGGGGTTGGTAGATACGCAGTATTTT
TRBV20-1	TRBD2	TRBJ2-3	many	CSARDSQRGTDTQYF	TGCAGTGCTAGAGATAGCCAGCGGGGAACAGATACGCAGTATTTT
TRBV15	TRBD1	TRBJ1-5	.	CATSRDRYRNQPQHF	TGTGCCACCAGCAGGGACAGGTATCGCAATCAGCCCCAGCATTTT